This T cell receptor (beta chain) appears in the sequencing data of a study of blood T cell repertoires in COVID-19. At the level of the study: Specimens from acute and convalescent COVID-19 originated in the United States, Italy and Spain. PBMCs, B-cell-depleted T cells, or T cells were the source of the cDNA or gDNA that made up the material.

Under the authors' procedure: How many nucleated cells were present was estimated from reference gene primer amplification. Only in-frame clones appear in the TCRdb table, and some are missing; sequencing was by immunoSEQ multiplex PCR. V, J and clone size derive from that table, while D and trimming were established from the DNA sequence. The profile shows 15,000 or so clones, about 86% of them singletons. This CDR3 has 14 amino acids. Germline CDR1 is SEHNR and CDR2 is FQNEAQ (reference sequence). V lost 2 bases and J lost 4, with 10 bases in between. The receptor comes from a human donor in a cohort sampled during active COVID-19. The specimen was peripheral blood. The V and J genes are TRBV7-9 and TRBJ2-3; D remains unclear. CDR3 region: CASSLRVAADTQYF. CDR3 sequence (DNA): TGTGCCAGCAGCTTACGGGTAGCCGCAGATACGCAGTATTTT.